The TCR beta chain described here comes from a study of cytomegalovirus exposure and HLA in healthy donors. The PCR ran on 60 Vbeta and 13 Jbeta primers. Method: immunoSEQ multiplex PCR; TCRdb's copy keeps in-frame clones and lacks some. The table has about 89,000 clones, approximately 63% seen once. From germline, CDR1 is SEHNR and CDR2 FQNEAQ (reference sequence). CDR3 length equals 19 residues. V shed 5 bases and J 0 bases; nucleotides not matched to a gene: 10. The chain links TRBV7-9 to TRBJ2-6, with 10 bases identical to TRBD1. The specimen was PBMCs. This TCR was sampled from a woman in her thirties in good health and CMV-seronegative. CDR3 sequence reads: CASSNLAGQGSSGANVLTF. CDR3 in DNA: TGTGCCAGCAGCAATCTGGCGGGACAGGGGTCCTCTGGGGCCAACGTCCTGACTTTC.